This paragraph reports one T cell receptor beta chain. The antigen is unknown. This record comes from a study of tumor-infiltrating lymphocytes in localized non-small cell lung cancer. TCRdb's copy holds only in-frame clones and misses some; the assay was immunoSEQ multiplex PCR. The table has over 5,500 clones, around 66% seen once; the top ten hold more than 9%. Study results and limitations: Higher tumor T cell infiltration than in uninvolved lung was supported by TCRbeta sequencing. Each assay used a separate piece of the same tissue.

Trimming removed 1 base at V and 7 bases at J, with 7 bases between. The V gene's germline CDR1 is MNHNY and CDR2 SVGAGI (reference sequence). The CDR3 runs 12 residues. The source of this sequence is a human donor with non-small cell lung cancer. The chain joins TRBV6-6 to TRBJ1-1, with unresolved D. Sequencing was done on a sample of lung tumor tissue. The CDR3 region has the DNA TGTGCCAGCAGTTACTTCGGCAGTGAAGCTTTCTTT. This gives the protein CASSYFGSEAFF.